This TCR beta chain was recorded in a study of CD8+CD57+ T cells in acquired aplastic anemia. Study-level background: The DNA of sorted CD4+ and CD8+ cells averaged approximately 3.4 ug. Regarding the study as a whole: CD8+ Simpson's diversity did not differ significantly between patients and controls. In common between the patients and the controls were around 29 CD8+ CDR3 sequences.

V shed 5 bases and J 8 bases; nucleotides not matched to a gene: 7. Per germline, CDR1 KGHDR and CDR2 SFDVKD. This CDR3 is 13 amino acids long. CD8+CD57+ cell expansion had been shown by flow cytometry in patients chosen for sequencing. This clonotype was counted a few times. The antigen is unknown. Researchers used genomic DNA as the template to profile TCR beta VDJ and CDR3. TCRdb passed the reads through MiXCR, listing each CDR3 protein once. The table shows about 160,000 distinct CDR3 sequences, with roughly 43% occurring only once. The V gene is TRBV24-1, the J gene TRBJ1-1, with 7 bases that match TRBD1. This clonotype was sampled from a human donor with aplastic anemia. Sequences were obtained from sorted CD4+, CD8+, or CD8+CD57+ T cells (not recorded which) from PBMCs. This CDR3 is CATSGLPGQEAFF. The DNA for the CDR3 is TGTGCCACCAGTGGTCTTCCGGGACAGGAAGCTTTCTTT.